This TCR beta chain was found in a study of cytomegalovirus exposure and HLA in healthy donors. Germline CDR1 is MRHNA and CDR2 is SNTAGT. This CDR3 contains 15 residues. V was trimmed by 7 bases and J by 2 bases, leaving 16 bases between them. Notes on the study in general: According to reports, the classifier identified cytomegalovirus status with high specificity and sensitivity. CMV serostatus was the sole immune exposure information available. Accurate prediction of HLA-A and HLA-B alleles (for most subjects) was reportedly achieved from TCR beta sequences. The study found most TCR sequences rare, yet found some public TCRs in many donors.

About this clone: Its specificity is unknown.

With 60 Vbeta and 13 Jbeta primers, the PCR was carried out. The repertoire was sequenced with immunoSEQ multiplex PCR; TCRdb's copy has only in-frame clones and lacks some. The sample records about 200,000 clones, around 74% being singletons. Sequenced input: PBMCs. This TCR was sampled from a girl aged 10 to 17 in good health and CMV-seropositive. The chain joins TRBV6-4 to TRBJ2-3; a possible D gene is TRBD2 (6 bases). The CDR3 is CASNEEAGTTDTQYF. In nucleotides, the CDR3 is TGTGCCAGCAATGAGGAGGCGGGGACCACAGATACGCAGTATTTT.